The clone carrying this T cell receptor beta chain occurred once. Its antigen remains unidentified. This sample is part of a study of CD8 T cells in Susac syndrome. In blood CD8+ and CD4+ T cells, TCR beta underwent sequencing. Reverse transcription used about 0.45 to 1 ug RNA and random hexamers. TCR beta CDR3 was amplified by immunoSEQ covering 54 Vbeta and 13 Jbeta. TCRdb re-called the immunoSEQ multiplex PCR reads with MiXCR, one entry per CDR3 protein. Of roughly 200,000 distinct CDR3 sequences in the sample, approximately 96% were seen once. Whole-study results and caveats: The number of individuals included in the study's TCR sequencing and HLA analysis was acknowledged as relatively small.

The receptor was isolated from a human donor with multiple sclerosis. Material: CD8+ T cells from PBMCs.

CDR3 region: CASSQDLSGVRRNEQFF. As DNA, the CDR3 is TGTGCCAGCAGCCAGGACCTCTCGGGCGTACGTCGCAATGAGCAGTTCTTC. The chain is built from TRBV4-2 and TRBJ2-1; D uncertain. In germline, CDR1 is LGHNA, CDR2 YNFKEQ. V dropped 3 bases and J dropped 6 bases, with 21 bases sitting between them. CDR3 length: 17 residues.